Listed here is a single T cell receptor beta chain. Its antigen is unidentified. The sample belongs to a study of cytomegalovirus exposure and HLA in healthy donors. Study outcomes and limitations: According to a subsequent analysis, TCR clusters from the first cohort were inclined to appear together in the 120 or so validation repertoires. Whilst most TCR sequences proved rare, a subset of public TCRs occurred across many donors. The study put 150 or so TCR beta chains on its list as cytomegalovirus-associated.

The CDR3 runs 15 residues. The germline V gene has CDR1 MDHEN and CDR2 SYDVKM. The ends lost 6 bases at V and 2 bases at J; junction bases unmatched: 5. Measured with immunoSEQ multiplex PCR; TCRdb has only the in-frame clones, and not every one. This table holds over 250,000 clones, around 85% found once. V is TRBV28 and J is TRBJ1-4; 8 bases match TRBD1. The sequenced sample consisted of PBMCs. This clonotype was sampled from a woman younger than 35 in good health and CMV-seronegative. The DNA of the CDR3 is TGTGCCAGCAGGCCTCAGGGGGCCACTAATGAAAAACTGTTTTTT. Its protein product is CASRPQGATNEKLFF.